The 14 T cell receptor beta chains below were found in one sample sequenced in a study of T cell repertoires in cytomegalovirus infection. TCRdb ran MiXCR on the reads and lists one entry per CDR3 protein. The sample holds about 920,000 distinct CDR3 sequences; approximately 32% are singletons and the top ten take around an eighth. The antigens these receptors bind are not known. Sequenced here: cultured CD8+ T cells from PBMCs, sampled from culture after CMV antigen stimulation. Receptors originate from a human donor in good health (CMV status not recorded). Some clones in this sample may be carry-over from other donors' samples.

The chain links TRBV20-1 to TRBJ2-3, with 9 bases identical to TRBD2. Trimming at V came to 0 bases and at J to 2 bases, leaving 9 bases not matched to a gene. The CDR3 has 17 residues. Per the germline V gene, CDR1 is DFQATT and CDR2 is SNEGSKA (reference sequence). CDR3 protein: CSARDLGRGGLTDTQYF. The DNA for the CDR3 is TGCAGTGCTAGAGATCTTGGGCGGGGGGGCCTCACAGATACGCAGTATTTT.

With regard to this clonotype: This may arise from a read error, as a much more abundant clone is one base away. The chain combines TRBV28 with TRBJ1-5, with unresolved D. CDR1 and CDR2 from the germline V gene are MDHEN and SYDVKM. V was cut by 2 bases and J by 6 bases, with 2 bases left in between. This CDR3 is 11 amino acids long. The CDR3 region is CASSLRQPQHF. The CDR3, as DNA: TGTGCCAGCAGTTTACGTCAGCCCCAGCATTTT.

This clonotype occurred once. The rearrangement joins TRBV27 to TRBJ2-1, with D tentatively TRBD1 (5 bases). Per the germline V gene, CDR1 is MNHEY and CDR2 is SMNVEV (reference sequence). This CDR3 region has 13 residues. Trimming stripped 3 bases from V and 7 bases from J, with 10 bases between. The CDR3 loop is CASSFQGKNEQFF. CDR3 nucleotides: TGTGCCAGCAGTTTTCAGGGAAAAAATGAGCAGTTCTTC.

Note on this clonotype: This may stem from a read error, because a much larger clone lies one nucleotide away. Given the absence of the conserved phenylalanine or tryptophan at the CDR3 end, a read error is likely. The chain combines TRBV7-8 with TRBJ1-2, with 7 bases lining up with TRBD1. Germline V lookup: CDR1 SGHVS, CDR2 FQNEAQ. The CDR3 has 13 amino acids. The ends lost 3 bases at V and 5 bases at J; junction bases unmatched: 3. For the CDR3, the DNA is TGTGCCAGCAGCTTCACAGGGGCATATGGCTACACCTCC. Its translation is CASSFTGAYGYTS.

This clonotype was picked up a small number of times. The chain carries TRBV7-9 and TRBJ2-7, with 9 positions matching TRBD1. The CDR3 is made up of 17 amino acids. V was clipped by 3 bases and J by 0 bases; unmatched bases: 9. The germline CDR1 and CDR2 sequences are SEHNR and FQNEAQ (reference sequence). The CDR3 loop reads CASSFEVWDRDSYEQYF. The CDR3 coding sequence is TGTGCCAGCAGCTTTGAGGTGTGGGACAGGGACTCCTACGAGCAGTACTTC.

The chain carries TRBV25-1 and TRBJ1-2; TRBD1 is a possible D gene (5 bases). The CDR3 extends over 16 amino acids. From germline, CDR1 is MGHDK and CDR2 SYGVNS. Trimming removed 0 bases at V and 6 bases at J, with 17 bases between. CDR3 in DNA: TGTGCCAGCAGTGAATACTACAGGTTCCAGGAGGATGGCTACACCTTC. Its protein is CASSEYYRFQEDGYTF.

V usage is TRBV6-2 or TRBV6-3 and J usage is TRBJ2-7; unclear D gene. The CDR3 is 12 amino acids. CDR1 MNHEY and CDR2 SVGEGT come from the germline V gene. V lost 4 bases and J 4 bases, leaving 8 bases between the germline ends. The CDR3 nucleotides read TGTGCCAGCAGTTCATCCGAATACGAGCAGTACGTC. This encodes CASSSSEYEQYV.

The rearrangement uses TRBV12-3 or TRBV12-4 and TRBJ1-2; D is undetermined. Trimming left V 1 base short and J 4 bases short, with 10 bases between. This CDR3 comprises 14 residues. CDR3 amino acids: CASSLGPETYGYTF. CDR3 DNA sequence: TGTGCCAGCAGTTTAGGGCCAGAGACCTATGGCTACACCTTC.

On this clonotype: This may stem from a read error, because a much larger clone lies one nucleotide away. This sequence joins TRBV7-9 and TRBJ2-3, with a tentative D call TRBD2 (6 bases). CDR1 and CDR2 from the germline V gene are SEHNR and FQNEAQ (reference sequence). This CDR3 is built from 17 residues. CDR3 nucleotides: TGTGCCAGCAGCTTCCATTTCAGACTAGAAAGCACAGATACGCAGAATTTT. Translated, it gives CASSFHFRLESTDTQNF.

The CDR3 here is CASSEAQPDSNQPQHF. The CDR3 DNA follows: TGTGCCAGCAGTGAAGCGCAGCCAGATAGCAATCAGCCCCAGCATTTT. The chain employs TRBV2 and TRBJ1-5; D is unclear. The CDR3 totals 16 residues. CDR1 and CDR2 (germline): SNHLY, FYNNEI. V was trimmed by 0 bases and J by 0 bases, leaving 9 bases between them.

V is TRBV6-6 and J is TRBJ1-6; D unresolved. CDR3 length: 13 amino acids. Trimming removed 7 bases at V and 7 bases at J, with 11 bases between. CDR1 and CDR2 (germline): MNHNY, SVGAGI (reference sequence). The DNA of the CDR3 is TGTGCCAGCACCGTGGATTTAAATTCACCCCTCCACTTT. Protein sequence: CASTVDLNSPLHF.

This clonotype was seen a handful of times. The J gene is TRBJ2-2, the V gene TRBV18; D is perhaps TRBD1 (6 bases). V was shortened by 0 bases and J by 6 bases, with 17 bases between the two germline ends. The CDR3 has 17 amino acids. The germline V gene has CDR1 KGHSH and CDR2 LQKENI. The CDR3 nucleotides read TGTGCCAGCTCACCACCGACCAAGGCAGGGGTTTCCGGGGAGCTGTTTTTT. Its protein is CASSPPTKAGVSGELFF.

CDR3 amino acids: CSPLGDSSDTQYF. For the CDR3, the DNA is TGCAGTCCACTAGGGGACAGTTCAGATACGCAGTATTTT. The J gene is TRBJ2-3, the V gene TRBV20-1; 7 bases line up with TRBD1. The CDR3 length is 13 residues. The V gene's germline CDR1 is DFQATT and CDR2 SNEGSKA (reference sequence). V was clipped by 8 bases and J by 4 bases; unmatched bases: 9.

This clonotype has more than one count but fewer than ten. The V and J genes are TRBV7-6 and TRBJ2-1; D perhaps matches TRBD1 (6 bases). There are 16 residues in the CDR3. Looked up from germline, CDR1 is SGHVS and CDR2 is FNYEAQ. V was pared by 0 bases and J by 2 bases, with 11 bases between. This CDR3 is CASSLAGAEPYNEQFF. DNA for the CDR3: TGTGCCAGCAGCTTAGCGGGGGCGGAACCCTACAATGAGCAGTTCTTC. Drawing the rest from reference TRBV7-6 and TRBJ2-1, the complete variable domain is GAGVSQSPRYKVTKRGQDVALRCDPISGHVSLYWYRQALGQGPEFLTYFNYEAQQDKSGLPNDRFSAERPEGSISTLTIQRTEQRDSAMYRCASSLAGAEPYNEQFFGPGTRLTVL.